These T cell receptor beta chains were read from a single sample in a study of control samples from healthy donors and cancer patients. The data were produced by immunoSEQ multiplex PCR, yet TCRdb's version contains in-frame clones alone and is incomplete. The sample contains more than 95,000 clones, around 94% of which appear only once. The sample consisted of PBMCs. The origin of the receptors is an elderly man with head and neck cancer. Both conserved end residues are part of each CDR3. A D gene is named only where the DNA matches it firmly. The listing skips clone size in some rows; elsewhere it reads once, few, many or a size class.

DNA | CDR3 | J | D | V | size
TGCGCCAGCAGCGGACTAGCGGGAGGTAACCAAGAGACCCAGTACTTC | CASSGLAGGNQETQYF | TRBJ2-5 | TRBD2 | TRBV10-1 | .
TGTGCCAGCAGCCAAGCAGGCAGTAATTCACCCCTCCACTTT | CASSQAGSNSPLHF | TRBJ1-6 | . | TRBV3-1/TRBV3-2 | .
TGTGCCAGCAGTTATAGCGCTAACTATGGCTACACCTTC | CASSYSANYGYTF | TRBJ1-2 | . | TRBV6-6 | .
TGTGCCAGCAGCTTGCCCAGCACAGATACGCAGTATTTT | CASSLPSTDTQYF | TRBJ2-3 | . | TRBV5-6 | .
TGTGCCAGCAGTTTACGGGGGGACTATGGCTACACCTTC | CASSLRGDYGYTF | TRBJ1-2 | . | TRBV27 | .
TGCGCCAGCAGCGACGGACAGGGAAACTATGGCTACACCTTC | CASSDGQGNYGYTF | TRBJ1-2 | TRBD1 | TRBV10-2 | .
TGTGCCAGCAGTCTCGGCTCTTGGGGCAATCAGCCCCAGCATTTT | CASSLGSWGNQPQHF | TRBJ1-5 | . | TRBV6-2/TRBV6-3 | once
TGTGCCAGCAGTTTGGCGCCCGTCGATGGGCCCTATGGCTACACCTTC | CASSLAPVDGPYGYTF | TRBJ1-2 | . | TRBV27 | .
TGCGCCAGCAGCTTGGGGGGACAGTTCTACGAGCAGTACTTC | CASSLGGQFYEQYF | TRBJ2-7 | TRBD1 | TRBV5-1 | .
TGTGCCAGTAGTGACCGGGGCGGAGATTCACCCCTCCACTTT | CASSDRGGDSPLHF | TRBJ1-6 | . | TRBV19 | .
TGTGCCAGCCCGCCGAGGACGCAGTATTTT | CASPPRTQYF | TRBJ2-3 | . | TRBV9 | .
TGTGCCACCAACCGGGACAAGAACACTGAAGCTTTCTTT | CATNRDKNTEAFF | TRBJ1-1 | . | TRBV6-5 | .
TGTGCCAGCAGTACCGTACAGGGGAGCTCCTACAATGAGCAGTTCTTC | CASSTVQGSSYNEQFF | TRBJ2-1 | TRBD1 | TRBV27 | few
TGTGCCACCAGCAGAGATCCGAATCAGCCCCAGCATTTT | CATSRDPNQPQHF | TRBJ1-5 | . | TRBV15 | .
TGTGCCAGCTCACCACGTATGCAGGGACTGAACACTGAAGCTTTCTTT | CASSPRMQGLNTEAFF | TRBJ1-1 | . | TRBV18 | once
TGTGCCAGCAGCGCACGCGAGCGGGGGGGTCACAGAGATACGCAGTATTTT | CASSARERGGHRDTQYF | TRBJ2-3 | TRBD2 | TRBV5-4 | .
TGCGCCAGCAGCCAAGATCGGGGGGGGCGAGGTGAAAAACTGTTTTTT | CASSQDRGGRGEKLFF | TRBJ1-4 | . | TRBV4-3 | .
TGTGCCAGCAGCCTTACAGGGTCGGTGGAGACCCAGTACTTC | CASSLTGSVETQYF | TRBJ2-5 | . | TRBV6-5 | .
TGTGCCAGCAGTTACTCGTACAGGGACACCTACGAGCAGTACTTC | CASSYSYRDTYEQYF | TRBJ2-7 | . | TRBV6-5 | .
TGTGCCAGCAGCTTGGCCGGAGGAGGGACCGGGGAGCTGTTTTTT | CASSLAGGGTGELFF | TRBJ2-2 | . | TRBV5-4 | .
TGTGCCAGTAGTATACAGGGGAACTATGGCTACACCTTC | CASSIQGNYGYTF | TRBJ1-2 | . | TRBV19 | .
TGTGCCAGCAGCTTGGTTGGCGAGTCCTACAATGAGCAGTTCTTC | CASSLVGESYNEQFF | TRBJ2-1 | . | TRBV5-6 | .
TGTGCCAGCAGTTACAAGCGGGGAGCAGATACGCAGTATTTT | CASSYKRGADTQYF | TRBJ2-3 | TRBD2 | TRBV6-5 | .
TGTGCCAGCTCACGTGTGGGTCGAGGGGCAAACACCGGGGAGCTGTTTTTT | CASSRVGRGANTGELFF | TRBJ2-2 | . | TRBV18 | .